This T cell receptor beta chain was captured in a study of cytomegalovirus exposure and HLA in healthy donors. Study-wide points: The authors later found HLA-associated TCR beta chains more clonally expanded than equally common others.

The CDR3 is made up of 15 amino acids. CDR1 SGHRS and CDR2 YFSETQ come from the germline V gene. Trimming left V 4 bases short and J 0 bases short, with 11 bases between. A note on this clone: Its antigen is currently unknown.

PCR amplification relied on 60 Vbeta primers (plus 13 Jbeta primers). Produced via immunoSEQ multiplex PCR; TCRdb's table is partial and in-frame only. The sample consists of more than 95,000 clones, less than 80% of them appearing once. The chain has TRBV5-1 and TRBJ2-1; TRBD2 might be the D (6 bases). Sequencing was carried out using PBMCs. This TCR came from a woman in her fifties or sixties in good health and CMV-seronegative. The CDR3 DNA sequence: TGCGCCAGCAGCATTGCGGGAATCTCCTACAATGAGCAGTTCTTC. Translating it yields CASSIAGISYNEQFF.